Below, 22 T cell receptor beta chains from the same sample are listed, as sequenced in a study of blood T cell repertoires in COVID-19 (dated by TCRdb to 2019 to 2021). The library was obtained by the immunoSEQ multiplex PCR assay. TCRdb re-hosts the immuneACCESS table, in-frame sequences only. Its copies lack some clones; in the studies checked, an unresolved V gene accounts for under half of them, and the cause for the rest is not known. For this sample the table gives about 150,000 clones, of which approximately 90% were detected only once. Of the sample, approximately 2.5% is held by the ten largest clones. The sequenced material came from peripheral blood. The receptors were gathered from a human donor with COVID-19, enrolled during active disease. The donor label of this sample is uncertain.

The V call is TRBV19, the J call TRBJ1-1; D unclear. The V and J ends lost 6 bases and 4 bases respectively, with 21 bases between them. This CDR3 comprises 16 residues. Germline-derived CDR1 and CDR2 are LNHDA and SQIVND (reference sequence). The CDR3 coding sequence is TGTGCCAGTAGCCCTAGGGCCGGGGAAGTAGGCACTGAAGCTTTCTTT. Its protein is CASSPRAGEVGTEAFF. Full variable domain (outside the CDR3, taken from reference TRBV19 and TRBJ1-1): DGGITQSPKYLFRKEGQNVTLSCEQNLNHDAMYWYRQDPGQGLRLIYYSQIVNDFQKGDIAEGYSVSREKKESFPLTVTSAQKNPTAFYLCASSPRAGEVGTEAFFGQGTRLTVV.

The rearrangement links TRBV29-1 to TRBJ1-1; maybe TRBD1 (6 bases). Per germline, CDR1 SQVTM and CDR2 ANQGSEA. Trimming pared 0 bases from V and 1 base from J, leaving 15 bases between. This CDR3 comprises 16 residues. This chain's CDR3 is CSVEDRLQGPNTEAFF. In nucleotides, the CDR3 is TGCAGCGTTGAAGATAGATTGCAGGGGCCGAACACTGAAGCTTTCTTT.

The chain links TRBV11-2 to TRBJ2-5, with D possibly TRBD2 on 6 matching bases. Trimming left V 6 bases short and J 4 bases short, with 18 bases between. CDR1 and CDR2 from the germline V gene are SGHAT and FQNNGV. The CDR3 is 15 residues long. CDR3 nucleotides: TGTGCCAGCAGACAAAACCCGGGTAGCGGAGAGACCCAGTACTTC. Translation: CASRQNPGSGETQYF. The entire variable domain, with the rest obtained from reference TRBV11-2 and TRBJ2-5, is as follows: EAGVAQSPRYKIIEKRQSVAFWCNPISGHATLYWYQQILGQGPKLLIQFQNNGVVDDSQLPKDRFSAERLKGVDSTLKIQPAKLEDSAVYLCASRQNPGSGETQYFGPGTRLLVL.

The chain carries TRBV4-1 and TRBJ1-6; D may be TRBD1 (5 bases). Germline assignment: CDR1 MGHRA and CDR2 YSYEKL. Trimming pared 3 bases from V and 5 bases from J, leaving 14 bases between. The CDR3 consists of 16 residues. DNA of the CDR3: TGCGCCAGCAGCCACGTTTCGGGAGGGGATAATTCACCCCTCCACTTT. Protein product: CASSHVSGGDNSPLHF.

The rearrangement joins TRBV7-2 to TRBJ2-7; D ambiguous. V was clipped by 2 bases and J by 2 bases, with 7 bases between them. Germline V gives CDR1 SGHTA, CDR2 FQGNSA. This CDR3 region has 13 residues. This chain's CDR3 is CASSLPGAYEQYF. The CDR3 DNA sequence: TGTGCCAGCAGCTTACCAGGTGCCTACGAGCAGTACTTC.

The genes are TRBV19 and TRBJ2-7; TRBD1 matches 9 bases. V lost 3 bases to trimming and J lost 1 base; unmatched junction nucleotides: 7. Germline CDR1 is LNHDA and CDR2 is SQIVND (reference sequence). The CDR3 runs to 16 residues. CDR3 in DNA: TGTGCCAGTAGTATCTCTTCTGGGACAGGGTCCTACGAGCAGTACTTC. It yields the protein CASSISSGTGSYEQYF.

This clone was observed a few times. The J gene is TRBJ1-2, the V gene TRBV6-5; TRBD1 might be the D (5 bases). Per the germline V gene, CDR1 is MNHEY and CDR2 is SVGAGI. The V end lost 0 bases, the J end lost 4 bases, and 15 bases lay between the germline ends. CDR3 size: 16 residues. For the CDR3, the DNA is TGTGCCAGCAGTTACTCGATCGGGGAGGGGAGCTATGGCTACACCTTC. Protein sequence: CASSYSIGEGSYGYTF.

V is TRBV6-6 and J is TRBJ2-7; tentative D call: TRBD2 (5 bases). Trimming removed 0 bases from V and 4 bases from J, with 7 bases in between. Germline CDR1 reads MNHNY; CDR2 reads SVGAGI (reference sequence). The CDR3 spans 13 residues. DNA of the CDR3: TGTGCCAGCAGTTACTCGAGGGAGTACGAGCAGTACTTC. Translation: CASSYSREYEQYF.

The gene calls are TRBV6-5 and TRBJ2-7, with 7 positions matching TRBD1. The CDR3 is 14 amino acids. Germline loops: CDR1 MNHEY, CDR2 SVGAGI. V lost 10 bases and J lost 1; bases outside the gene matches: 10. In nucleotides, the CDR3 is TGTGCCACCAGAAAGGACAGGAGGTCCTACGAGCAGTACTTC. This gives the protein CATRKDRRSYEQYF.

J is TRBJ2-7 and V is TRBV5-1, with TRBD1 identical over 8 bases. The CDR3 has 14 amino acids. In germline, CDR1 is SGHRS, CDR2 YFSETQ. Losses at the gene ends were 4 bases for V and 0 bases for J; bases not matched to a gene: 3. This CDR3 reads CASSHGQGSYEQYF. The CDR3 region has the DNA TGCGCCAGCAGCCACGGACAGGGCTCCTACGAGCAGTACTTC.

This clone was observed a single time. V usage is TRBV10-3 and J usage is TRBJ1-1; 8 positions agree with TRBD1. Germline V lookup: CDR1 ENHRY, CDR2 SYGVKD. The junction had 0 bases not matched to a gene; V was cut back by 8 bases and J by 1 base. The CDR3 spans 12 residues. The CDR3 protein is CAIGQGNTEAFF. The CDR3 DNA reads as TGTGCCATCGGACAGGGGAACACTGAAGCTTTCTTT.

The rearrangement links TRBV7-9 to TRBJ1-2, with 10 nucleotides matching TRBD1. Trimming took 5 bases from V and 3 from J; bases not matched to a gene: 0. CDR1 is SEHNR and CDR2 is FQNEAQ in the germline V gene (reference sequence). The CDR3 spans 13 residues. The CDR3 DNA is TGTGCCAGCAGCGGACAGGGGGACTATGGCTACACCTTC. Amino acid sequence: CASSGQGDYGYTF.

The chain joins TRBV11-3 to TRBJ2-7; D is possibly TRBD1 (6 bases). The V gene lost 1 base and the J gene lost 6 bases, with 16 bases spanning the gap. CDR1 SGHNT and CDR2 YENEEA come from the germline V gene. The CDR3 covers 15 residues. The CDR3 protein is CASSLAGQIGSEQYF. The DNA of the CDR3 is TGTGCCAGCAGCTTAGCCGGACAGATAGGGAGCGAGCAGTACTTC.

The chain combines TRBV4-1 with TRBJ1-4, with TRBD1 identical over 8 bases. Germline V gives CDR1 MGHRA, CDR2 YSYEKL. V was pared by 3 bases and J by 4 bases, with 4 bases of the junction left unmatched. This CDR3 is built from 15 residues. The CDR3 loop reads CASSQQQGVNEKLFF. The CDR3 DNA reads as TGCGCCAGCAGCCAGCAACAGGGGGTTAATGAAAAACTGTTTTTT.

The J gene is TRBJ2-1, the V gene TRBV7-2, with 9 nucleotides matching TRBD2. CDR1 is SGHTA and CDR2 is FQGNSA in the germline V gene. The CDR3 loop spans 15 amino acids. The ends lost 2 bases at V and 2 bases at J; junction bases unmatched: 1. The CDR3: CASSLIAGAYNEQFF. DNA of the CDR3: TGTGCCAGCAGCTTAATAGCGGGGGCCTACAATGAGCAGTTCTTC.

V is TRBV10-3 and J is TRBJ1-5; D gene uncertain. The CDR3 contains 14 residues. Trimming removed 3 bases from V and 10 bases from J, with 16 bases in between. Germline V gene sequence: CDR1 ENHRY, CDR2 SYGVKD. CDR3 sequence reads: CAISDSSAFPPQHF. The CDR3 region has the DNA TGTGCCATCAGTGACAGTTCCGCCTTTCCTCCCCAGCATTTT.

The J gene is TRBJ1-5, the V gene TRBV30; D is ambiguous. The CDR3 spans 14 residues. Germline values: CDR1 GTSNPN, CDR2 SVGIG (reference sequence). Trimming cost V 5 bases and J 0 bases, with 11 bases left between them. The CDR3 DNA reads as TGTGCCTGGGGTGAGGGATATAGCAATCAGCCCCAGCATTTT. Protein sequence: CAWGEGYSNQPQHF.

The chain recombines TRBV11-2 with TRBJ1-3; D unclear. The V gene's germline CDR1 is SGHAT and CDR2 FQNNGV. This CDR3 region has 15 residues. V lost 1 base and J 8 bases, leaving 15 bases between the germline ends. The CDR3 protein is CASSLVGGREDTIYF. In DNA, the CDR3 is TGTGCCAGCAGCTTAGTGGGAGGGCGGGAGGACACCATATATTTT.

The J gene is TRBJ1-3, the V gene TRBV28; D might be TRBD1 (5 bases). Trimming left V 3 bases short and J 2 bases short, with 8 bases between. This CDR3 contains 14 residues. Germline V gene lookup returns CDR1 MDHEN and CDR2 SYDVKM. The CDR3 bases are TGTGCCAGCAGTTTGGGAGGGGCTGGAAACACCATATATTTT. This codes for CASSLGGAGNTIYF.

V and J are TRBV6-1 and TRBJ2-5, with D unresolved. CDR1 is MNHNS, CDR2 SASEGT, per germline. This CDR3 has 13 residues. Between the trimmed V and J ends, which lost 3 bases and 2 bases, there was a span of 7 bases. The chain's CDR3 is CASSDQVQETQYF. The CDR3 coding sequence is TGTGCCAGCAGTGATCAGGTACAAGAGACCCAGTACTTC.

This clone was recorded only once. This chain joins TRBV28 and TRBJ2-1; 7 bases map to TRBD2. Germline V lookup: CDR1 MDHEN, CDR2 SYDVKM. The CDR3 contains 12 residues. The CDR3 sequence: CAAAGEPNEQFF. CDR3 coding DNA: TGTGCTGCGGCGGGGGAACCGAATGAGCAGTTCTTC.

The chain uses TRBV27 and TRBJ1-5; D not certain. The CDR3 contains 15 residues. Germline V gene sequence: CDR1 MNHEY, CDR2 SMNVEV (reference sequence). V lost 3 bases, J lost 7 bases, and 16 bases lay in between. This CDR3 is CASSFRGYGVQPQHF. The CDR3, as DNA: TGTGCCAGCAGTTTCAGAGGGTATGGGGTCCAGCCCCAGCATTTT.